The 6 T cell receptor beta chains in this list originate from one sample, sequenced in a study of CD8 T cells in ankylosing spondylitis. Regarding the study as a whole: Blood of patients with ankylosing spondylitis appeared to be characterized by a TCR beta motif of eight highly homologous variants.

TCRdb analysed the 5' RACE reads with MiXCR anew, one entry per CDR3 protein. The sample shows 350,000 to 550,000 distinct CDR3 sequences, roughly 26% of them seen only once. These receptors are not linked to any known antigen. Sequenced material: blood, either unsorted or a sorted T cell fraction (not recorded which). Source of these receptors: a male donor with ankylosing spondylitis.

J is TRBJ1-1 and V is TRBV30; D is perhaps TRBD1 (6 bases). The V end lost 2 bases, the J end lost 1 base, and 17 bases lay between the germline ends. CDR1 and CDR2 from the germline V gene are GTSNPN and SVGIG (reference sequence). This CDR3 comprises 16 residues. The CDR3 reads CAWSSAPGHPNTEAFF. The CDR3 DNA is TGTGCCTGGAGTTCTGCACCGGGACACCCGAACACTGAAGCTTTCTTT.

The V gene is TRBV2, the J gene TRBJ2-1; TRBD2 agrees at 8 bases. The junction had 8 bases not matched to a gene; V was cut back by 10 bases and J by 12 bases. This CDR3 has 11 residues. From germline, CDR1 is SNHLY and CDR2 FYNNEI. CDR3 DNA: TGTGCCACCGGGGGGGGCCTTACGCAGTTCTTC. It codes for CATGGGLTQFF. Looking up the rest from reference TRBV2 and TRBJ2-1 gives the full variable domain: EPEVTQTPSHQVTQMGQEVILRCVPISNHLYFYWYRQILGQKVEFLVSFYNNEISEKSEIFDDQFSVERPDGSNFTLKIRSTKLEDSAMYFCATGGGLTQFFGPGTRLTVL.

The J gene is TRBJ2-7, the V gene TRBV20-1; D remains ambiguous. V was shortened by 1 base and J by 0 bases, with 13 bases between the two germline ends. The CDR3 spans 15 residues. Germline V lookup: CDR1 DFQATT, CDR2 SNEGSKA (reference sequence). CDR3 in amino acids: CSARVREALSYEQYF. CDR3 nucleotides: TGCAGTGCTAGAGTAAGAGAGGCTCTCTCCTACGAGCAGTACTTC.

The V and J genes are TRBV7-8 and TRBJ2-3; unclear D gene. This CDR3 spans 12 amino acids. Germline-derived CDR1 and CDR2 are SGHVS and FQNEAQ. V was pared by 5 bases and J by 6 bases, with 9 bases between. This CDR3 is CASSRRSDTQYF. The CDR3 nucleotides read TGTGCCAGCAGCCGTCGGTCGGATACGCAGTATTTT. The full variable domain, rest sourced from reference TRBV7-8 and TRBJ2-3, is GAGVSQSPRYKVAKRGQDVALRCDPISGHVSLFWYQQALGQGPEFLTYFQNEAQLDKSGLPSDRFFAERPEGSVSTLKIQRTQQEDSAVYLCASSRRSDTQYFGPGTRLTVL.

This clonotype came up a few times. The genes are TRBV7-2 and TRBJ2-1; 12 bases align to TRBD2. There are 18 residues in the CDR3. Germline assignment: CDR1 SGHTA and CDR2 FQGNSA. V was pared by 0 bases and J by 8 bases, with 11 bases of the junction left unmatched. In DNA form, the CDR3 reads TGTGCCAGCAGCTTAGCGGCTAGCGGGAGGGCCGCTGGTCATGAGCAGTTCTTC. Encoded protein: CASSLAASGRAAGHEQFF.

J is TRBJ1-5 and V is TRBV5-5; D gene unclear. Germline V gene sequence: CDR1 SGHKS, CDR2 YYEKEE (reference sequence). V lost 5 bases and J 3 bases, leaving 12 bases between the germline ends. This CDR3 region has 14 residues. As DNA, the CDR3 is TGTGCCAGCAGGTTGCGGCGCCTCAATCAGCCCCAGCATTTT. This sequence encodes CASRLRRLNQPQHF.